This TCR beta chain was profiled in a study of beta chain features in type 1 diabetes. Study as a whole: What patients shared with healthy donors was a similar profile of age, gender and cell yields. Sorted cells numbering some 110 million were examined across all samples.

In the case of this clone: As yet, its antigen is unknown.

Reverse transcribing all isolated RNA meant expressed TCRB transcripts were sequenced. Generated by immunoSEQ multiplex PCR, the TCRdb table keeps only in-frame clones and is missing some. The sample consists of hundreds of thousands of clones, 11% to 15% of them appearing once. Trimming removed 4 bases from V and 2 bases from J, with 14 bases in between. Germline V gene sequence: CDR1 SQVTM, CDR2 ANQGSEA. CDR3 size: 14 residues. Study-wide findings and caveats: Significant though moderate, a shortening of TCRB CDR3s appeared in all four CD4+ subsets of Type 1 diabetes patients.

This TCR was recovered from a young man in good health. The sample comprised naive CD4+ T cells from blood. The J gene is TRBJ1-1, the V gene TRBV29-1, with TRBD1 as a possible D gene (5 bases). The DNA for the CDR3 is TGCAGCGTTGGGGGTCGAGGGGCCAACACTGAAGCTTTCTTT. Translation: CSVGGRGANTEAFF.